The 3 T cell receptor beta chains reported below all come from one sample, sequenced in a study of Ad26.COV2.S vaccination and SARS-CoV-2 variants. The sample's treatment: over 15 received Ad26.COV2.S at low or high dose, single or two shots; about 5 received placebo; per-sample allocation not given. At day 63 after the first vaccine or placebo injection, samples were drawn. Sequenced by immunoSEQ multiplex PCR; TCRdb stores in-frame clones only, minus some. The table includes around 250,000 clones, roughly 87% detected once. This material consisted of peripheral blood, taken in a trial of Ad26.COV2.S vaccine versus placebo. These receptors were obtained from a person aged 18-60 years who received the Ad26.COV2.S COVID-19 vaccine or a placebo.

This clone was found once. The V call is TRBV6-6, the J call TRBJ1-1; the D gene is possibly TRBD1 (5 bases). The CDR3 runs to 11 residues. The V gene lost 8 bases and the J gene lost 7 bases, with 11 bases spanning the gap. The germline V gene encodes CDR1 MNHNY and CDR2 SVGAGI (reference sequence). CDR3 sequence: CASVLGGEAFF. The DNA of the CDR3 is TGTGCCAGCGTACTTGGGGGTGAAGCTTTCTTT.

The chain uses TRBV18 and TRBJ2-5, with 8 bases aligning to TRBD1. V trimming: 2 bases; J trimming: 1 base; junction bases outside the gene matches: 3. The germline V gene has CDR1 KGHSH and CDR2 LQKENI. This CDR3 spans 15 amino acids. The CDR3 here is CASSPGTGPQETQYF. For the CDR3, the DNA is TGTGCCAGCTCACCAGGGACAGGACCCCAAGAGACCCAGTACTTC.

This chain links TRBV11-3 with TRBJ2-1, with 10 bases aligning to TRBD2. CDR3 length equals 17 residues. V trimming: 1 base; J trimming: 0 bases; junction bases outside the gene matches: 3. Germline V CDR1 and CDR2: SGHNT, YENEEA. The CDR3, as DNA: TGTGCCAGCAGCTTAGGCCCTAGCGGGAGCTCCTACAATGAGCAGTTCTTC. Translated: CASSLGPSGSSYNEQFF.